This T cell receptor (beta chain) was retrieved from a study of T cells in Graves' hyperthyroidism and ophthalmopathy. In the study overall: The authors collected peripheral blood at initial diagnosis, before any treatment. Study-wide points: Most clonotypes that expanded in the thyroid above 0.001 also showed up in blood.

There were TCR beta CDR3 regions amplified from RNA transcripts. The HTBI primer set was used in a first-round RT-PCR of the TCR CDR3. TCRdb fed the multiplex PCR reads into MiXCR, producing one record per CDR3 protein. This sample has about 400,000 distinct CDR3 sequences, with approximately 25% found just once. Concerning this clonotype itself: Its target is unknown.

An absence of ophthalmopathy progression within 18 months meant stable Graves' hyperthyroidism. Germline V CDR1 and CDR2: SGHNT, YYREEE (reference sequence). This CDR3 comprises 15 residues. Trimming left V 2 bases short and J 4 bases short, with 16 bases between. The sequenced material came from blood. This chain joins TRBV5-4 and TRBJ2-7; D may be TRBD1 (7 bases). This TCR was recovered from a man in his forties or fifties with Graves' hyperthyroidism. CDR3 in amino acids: CASSLRQGGKYEQYF. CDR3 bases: TGTGCCAGCAGCTTAAGACAGGGAGGCAAATACGAGCAGTACTTC.